What follows describes a single TCR beta chain. Its antigen is as yet unknown. The same CDR3 can be traced to other DNA sequences in this sample. This record belongs to a study of Ad26.COV2.S vaccination and SARS-CoV-2 variants. Stated treatment: over 15 received Ad26.COV2.S at low or high dose, single or two shots; about five received placebo; per-sample allocation not given. Sample collection was performed on day 63 after the first vaccine or placebo injection. CDR3 length: 14 residues. The V gene end was trimmed by 3 bases and the J gene end by 1 base; junction bases not matched to a gene: 5. Germline V gene data show CDR1 as DFQATT and CDR2 as SNEGSKA (reference sequence). Clones were sequenced by immunoSEQ multiplex PCR, and TCRdb holds only the in-frame ones, with some missing. The table shows about 380,000 clones, with about four fifths occurring only once. Broader study findings: Recipients of vaccine and of placebo showed similar breadth of their non-spike TCR repertoires.

The sample was peripheral blood, taken in a trial of Ad26.COV2.S vaccine versus placebo. The clonotype originates from a person between 18 and 65 years old who received the Ad26.COV2.S COVID-19 vaccine or a placebo. The V call is TRBV20-1, the J call TRBJ2-7; TRBD2 matches 8 bases. CDR3 sequence reads: CSASPSGGSYEQYF. The CDR3 DNA sequence: TGCAGTGCTAGTCCCAGCGGGGGATCCTACGAGCAGTACTTC.